A single T cell receptor beta chain is shown here with its context. Naive CD8 cells lacked CD45RO, underwent positive selection for CCR7 and left out terminally differentiated effector memory CD45RA+ cells. This entry belongs to a study of shared clonotypes between healthy human individuals. As for the study in general: Three plates were used per donor for CD4 naive, three for CD4 memory, two for CD8 naive and one for CD8 memory.

In the study's own analysis: Filtering differed for immunoSEQ, which gave only junction sequences without quality scores. Assay used: immunoSEQ multiplex PCR; TCRdb lists only in-frame clones, some missing. V and J calls and clone size come straight from that table; D and trimming were deduced from the DNA. The sample contains roughly 600,000 clones, 98% of which appear only once. Germline values: CDR1 MGHDK, CDR2 SYGVNS. The CDR3 sequence is 12 residues long. Trimming pared 4 bases from V and 9 bases from J, leaving 10 bases between. Sequencing was done on a sample of naive CD8+ T cells sorted from blood. The V gene is TRBV25-1, the J gene TRBJ2-1; D might be TRBD1 or TRBD2, each matching 5 bases. This clonotype originated in a man in his thirties or forties in good health. CDR3 region: CASSGGPFEQFF. CDR3 DNA sequence: TGTGCCAGCAGTGGGGGACCGTTTGAGCAGTTCTTC.